Listed below are T cell receptor beta chains from one sample, sequenced in a study of neurological immune-mediated disorders. TCRdb called the 5' RACE reads again in MiXCR, with one record for every CDR3 protein. There are over 20,000 distinct CDR3 sequences in the sample; under 11% occur only once, and roughly 22% lies in the top ten. Sequencing used PBMCs. These receptor sequences come from a woman between 55 and 75 years old with HTLV-1-associated myelopathy (HAM/TSP). CDR3s include the opening cysteine and the closing phenylalanine or tryptophan. A D gene is named only where the DNA matches it firmly. Only some rows state a clone size, as once, few, many or a class for expanded clones.

d_call,j_call,clone_size,v_call,cdr3_nt,cdr3_aa
.,TRBJ2-7,many,TRBV27,TGTGCCAGCAGTTGGGGGACCGACTCCTACGAGCAGTACTTC,CASSWGTDSYEQYF
.,TRBJ2-3,many,TRBV29-1,TGCAGCGTTGCACCGACAGGACCTCCGGGAGATACGCAGTATTTT,CSVAPTGPPGDTQYF
TRBD2,TRBJ2-1,many,TRBV30,TGTGCCTGGAGTGTAAGGCGGGGGGGCCTCGATGAGCAGTTCTTC,CAWSVRRGGLDEQFF
.,TRBJ2-5,.,TRBV20-1,TGCAGTGCTACTACCCCCGGACTACACGAGACCCAGTACTTC,CSATTPGLHETQYF
.,TRBJ1-1,many,TRBV7-9,TGTGCCAGCAGCGACTTTCAGGGGCTTAGAACTGAAGCTTTCTTT,CASSDFQGLRTEAFF
.,TRBJ2-1,many,TRBV20-1,TGCAGTGCTAGGGGGACTCTTGCCGCGGATGAGCAGTTCTTC,CSARGTLAADEQFF
.,TRBJ2-3,many,TRBV6-5,TGTGCCAGCAGTTACTCCCAGGAACCCAATACGCAGTATTTT,CASSYSQEPNTQYF
.,TRBJ2-5,many,TRBV10-3,TGTGCCATCAGTGAGTCGTTCCTAATGACAGGCCTGCAAGAGACCCAGTACTTC,CAISESFLMTGLQETQYF
.,TRBJ2-3,many,TRBV12-3/TRBV12-4,TGTGCCAGCAGCATAAGTTCTACGCAGTATTTT,CASSISSTQYF
.,TRBJ2-7,many,TRBV4-1,TGCGCCAGCAGCCAAGATGGAGGTGCAGGGGTGTACGAGCAGTACTTC,CASSQDGGAGVYEQYF
.,TRBJ1-1,medium-sized,TRBV5-1,TGCGCCAGCAGCTTGAACTCGGCGGGCACTGAAGCTTTCTTT,CASSLNSAGTEAFF
.,TRBJ2-7,many,TRBV6-1,TGTGCCAGCAGTCCGCGATACAGCTCCTACGAGCAGTACTTC,CASSPRYSSYEQYF
.,TRBJ1-5,many,TRBV2,TGTGCCAGCTCGGGGGGGCCGGTTCCCAATCAGCCCCAGCATTTT,CASSGGPVPNQPQHF
TRBD2,TRBJ2-7,many,TRBV4-1,TGCGCCAGCAGCCAACCGGGAGGCCCCTCCGAGCAGTACTTC,CASSQPGGPSEQYF
.,TRBJ1-3,many,TRBV20-1,TGCAGTGCTAGAGATCTGGGAGGGGTCTATGGAAACACCATATATTTT,CSARDLGGVYGNTIYF
.,TRBJ2-1,.,TRBV7-6,TGTGCCAGCAGCTTAGACGCCCGGGCCTACAATGAGCAGTTCTTC,CASSLDARAYNEQFF
.,TRBJ1-6,many,TRBV20-1,TGCAGTGCTAGGTCGGTGATCGGGCAGGGTTCACCCCTCCACTTT,CSARSVIGQGSPLHF
.,TRBJ2-2,many,TRBV27,TGTGCCAGCAGTTTAAGGGAATCCCGGAGCACCGGGGAGCTGTTTTTT,CASSLRESRSTGELFF
TRBD1,TRBJ2-5,many,TRBV12-5,TGTGCTAGTGGTTCCGGGACAGGGTGGGTACAGTCCCAGTACTTC,CASGSGTGWVQSQYF
.,TRBJ1-1,many,TRBV20-1,TGCAGTGCTAGAGATTTTCGGATGAACACTGAAGCTTTCTTT,CSARDFRMNTEAFF